Reported below is one T cell receptor (beta chain). This entry is derived from a study of blood T cells in healthy people across ages. In each sample, at least 6 million PBMCs were isolated. CDR3 length: 17 residues. Germline CDR1 is MGHRA and CDR2 is YSYEKL. Trimming left V 0 bases short and J 4 bases short, with 17 bases between. Primed by a sample-barcoded 5' primer and a J-beta primer mix, a second PCR proceeded for about 7 to 11 cycles. One entry per CDR3 protein, called by TCRdb with MiXCR from the 5' RACE reads. This sample has roughly 900,000 distinct CDR3 sequences, with 29% found just once. The clonotype was recovered from a woman at least 80 years old in good health. Input material: blood. This chain uses TRBV4-1 with TRBJ2-3; D is unresolved. DNA of the CDR3: TGCGCCAGCAGCCAAGATGCGCCGGGCGAGGCGGCAGATACGCAGTATTTT. Its protein product is CASSQDAPGEAADTQYF.